These 7 T cell receptor beta chains were all obtained from the same sample, sequenced in a study of identical twins (dated by TCRdb to the mid-2010s). The library was prepared using 5' RACE. Sequencing relied on an Illumina HiSeq 2000. TCRdb cleaned the public reads at Q25 with fastp, built clones with MiXCR and kept in-frame beta chains. Rows are combined by CDR3 protein, so each entry shows the most common genes and DNA. This sample lists under 300,000 distinct CDR3 sequences; 11% to 15% were detected once. The ten largest clones add up to 7% to 9% of the sample. Source material: memory (CD45RO+) T cells sorted from blood. In the paper's terms, the cell subset or site label means: CD45RO+ enriched T cells. Receptors were obtained from a woman under 30 in good health.

The DNA for the CDR3 is TGTGCCTCCCGACGGGGCAGGGCCTACTCTTCTGGGGCCAACGTCCTGACTTTC. It specifies CASRRGRAYSSGANVLTF. The J gene is TRBJ2-6, the V gene TRBV11-2; D could derive from TRBD1 or TRBD2 (5 bases each). V shed 11 bases and J shed 1 base, with 24 bases lying between them. The CDR3 is 18 residues long. CDR1 SGHAT and CDR2 FQNNGV come from the germline V gene.

This clonotype was seen repeatedly, ten times or more. This chain links TRBV20-1 with TRBJ2-4; 10 nucleotides line up with TRBD1. Germline CDR1 and CDR2: DFQATT and SNEGSKA (reference sequence). The CDR3 is 15 residues long. V dropped 5 bases and J dropped 2; count of bases not matched to a gene: 6. The CDR3 protein is CSAPRQGATKNIQYF. The CDR3 DNA is TGCAGTGCTCCCCGACAGGGGGCGACCAAAAACATTCAGTACTTC.

Only a few counts were recorded for this clonotype. The CDR3 nucleotides read TGTGCCAGCAGTTCCTTGCCCGTCGGGAGCCACGAGCAGTACTTC. Its translation is CASSSLPVGSHEQYF. The chain is built from TRBV6-5 and TRBJ2-7; tentatively, D is TRBD2 (6 bases). With 4 bases removed from V and 5 bases from J, the gap between germline ends came to 18 bases. There are 15 residues in the CDR3. CDR1 is MNHEY, CDR2 SVGAGI, per germline.

J is TRBJ2-1 and V is TRBV5-5; TRBD2 matches at 11 bases. CDR3 length: 17 amino acids. The V gene end was trimmed by 4 bases and the J gene end by 0 bases; junction bases not matched to a gene: 6. Germline V gene sequence: CDR1 SGHKS, CDR2 YYEKEE (reference sequence). DNA for the CDR3: TGTGCCAGCAGCGTAACTAGCGGGAGTCTCTCCTACAATGAGCAGTTCTTC. It translates to CASSVTSGSLSYNEQFF.

This clonotype was detected ten times or more. The chain uses TRBV5-6 and TRBJ2-4; D unresolved. Germline lookup yields CDR1 SGHDT and CDR2 YYEEEE. This CDR3 has 15 residues. V lost 3 bases and J 5 bases, leaving 15 bases between the germline ends. CDR3 nucleotides: TGTGCCAGCAGCTGGAGAGACACAGATGAAAACATTCAGTACTTC. This gives the protein CASSWRDTDENIQYF. The whole variable domain, filled in from reference TRBV5-6 and TRBJ2-4, reads DAGVTQSPTHLIKTRGQQVTLRCSPKSGHDTVSWYQQALGQGPQFIFQYYEEEERQRGNFPDRFSGHQFPNYSSELNVNALLLGDSALYLCASSWRDTDENIQYFGAGTRLSVL.

This clonotype was observed a few times. This rearrangement joins TRBV6-4 to TRBJ1-1; D possibly corresponds to TRBD1 (6 bases). CDR3 length: 14 residues. Germline V gene sequence: CDR1 MRHNA, CDR2 SNTAGT. Trimming left V 5 bases short and J 4 bases short, with 14 bases between. In DNA form, the CDR3 reads TGTGCCAGCAGTTTGGAGGGGGAGAGCACTGAAGCTTTCTTT. Encoded protein: CASSLEGESTEAFF.

This clonotype was counted a few times. This chain links TRBV20-1 with TRBJ1-1, with TRBD1 matching 8 bases. Germline CDR1 and CDR2: DFQATT and SNEGSKA (reference sequence). The CDR3 is made up of 15 amino acids. Germline trimming cut 0 bases from V and 6 bases from J; bases unmatched to any gene: 9. The CDR3 DNA reads TGCAGTGCTAGAGATCGGAGACAGGGGCACGCTGAAGCTTTCTTT. Translation: CSARDRRQGHAEAFF.